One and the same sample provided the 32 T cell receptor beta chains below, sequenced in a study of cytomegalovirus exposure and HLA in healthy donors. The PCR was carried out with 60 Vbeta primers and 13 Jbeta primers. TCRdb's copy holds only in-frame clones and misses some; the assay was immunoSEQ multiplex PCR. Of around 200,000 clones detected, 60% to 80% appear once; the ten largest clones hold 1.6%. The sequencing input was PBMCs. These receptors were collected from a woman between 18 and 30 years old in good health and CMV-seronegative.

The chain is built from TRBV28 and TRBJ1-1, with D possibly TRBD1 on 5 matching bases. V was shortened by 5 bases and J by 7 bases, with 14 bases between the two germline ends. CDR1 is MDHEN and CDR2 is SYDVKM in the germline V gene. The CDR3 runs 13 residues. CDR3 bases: TGTGCCAGCAGTCTTCCTCAGGGCGGTGAAGCTTTCTTT. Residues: CASSLPQGGEAFF.

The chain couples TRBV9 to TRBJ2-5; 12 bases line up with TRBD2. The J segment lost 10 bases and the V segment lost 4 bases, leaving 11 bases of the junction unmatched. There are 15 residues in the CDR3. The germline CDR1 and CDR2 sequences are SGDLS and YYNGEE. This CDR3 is CASSPPLAGGGGQYF. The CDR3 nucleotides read TGTGCCAGCAGCCCACCCCTAGCGGGGGGGGGAGGCCAGTACTTC.

The CDR3 nucleotides read TGCGCCAGCAGCTTAGGCGGGGGGGCCCGGGAGACCCAGTACTTC. Its translation is CASSLGGGARETQYF. This rearrangement joins TRBV5-1 to TRBJ2-5; 9 bases align to TRBD2. V was clipped by 2 bases and J by 5 bases; unmatched bases: 7. Looked up from germline, CDR1 is SGHRS and CDR2 is YFSETQ. The CDR3 runs to 15 residues.

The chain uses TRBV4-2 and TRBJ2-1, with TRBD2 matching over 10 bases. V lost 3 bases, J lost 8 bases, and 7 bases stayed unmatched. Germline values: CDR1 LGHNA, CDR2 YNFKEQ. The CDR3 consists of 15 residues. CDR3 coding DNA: TGTGCCAGCAGCCACAAAGCGGGAGGGAGGGATGAGCAGTTCTTC. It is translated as CASSHKAGGRDEQFF.

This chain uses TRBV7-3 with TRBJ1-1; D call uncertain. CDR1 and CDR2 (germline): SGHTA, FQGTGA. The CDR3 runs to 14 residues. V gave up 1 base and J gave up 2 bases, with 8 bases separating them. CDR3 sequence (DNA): TGTGCCAGCAGCTTAAACGCGGGCAACACTGAAGCTTTCTTT. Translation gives CASSLNAGNTEAFF.

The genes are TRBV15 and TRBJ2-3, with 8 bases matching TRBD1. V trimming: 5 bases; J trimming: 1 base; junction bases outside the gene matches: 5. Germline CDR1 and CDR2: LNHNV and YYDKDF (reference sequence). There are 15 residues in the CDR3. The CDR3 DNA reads TGTGCCACCAGCGACGACAGGGGAGGCACAGATACGCAGTATTTT. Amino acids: CATSDDRGGTDTQYF.

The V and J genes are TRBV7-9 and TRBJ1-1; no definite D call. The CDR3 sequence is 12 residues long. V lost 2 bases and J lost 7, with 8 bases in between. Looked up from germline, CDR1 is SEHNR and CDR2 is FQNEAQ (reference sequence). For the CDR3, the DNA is TGTGCCAGCAGCTTACAACTGTATGAAGCTTTCTTT. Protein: CASSLQLYEAFF.

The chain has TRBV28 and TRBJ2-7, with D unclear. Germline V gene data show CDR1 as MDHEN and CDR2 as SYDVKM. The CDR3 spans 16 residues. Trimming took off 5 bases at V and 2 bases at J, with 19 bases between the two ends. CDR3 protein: CASSAALGNIPYEQYF. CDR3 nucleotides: TGTGCCAGCAGTGCCGCCCTAGGTAACATCCCCTACGAGCAGTACTTC.

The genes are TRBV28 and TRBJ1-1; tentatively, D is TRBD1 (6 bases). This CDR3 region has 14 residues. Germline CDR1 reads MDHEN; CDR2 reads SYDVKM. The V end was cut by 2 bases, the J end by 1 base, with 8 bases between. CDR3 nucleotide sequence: TGTGCCAGCAGTTTAACAGGGTCGAACACTGAAGCTTTCTTT. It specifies CASSLTGSNTEAFF.

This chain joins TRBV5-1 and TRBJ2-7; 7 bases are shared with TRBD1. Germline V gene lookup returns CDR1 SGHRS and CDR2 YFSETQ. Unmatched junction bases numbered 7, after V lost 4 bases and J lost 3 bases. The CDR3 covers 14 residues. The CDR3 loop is CASSPGQTFYEQYF. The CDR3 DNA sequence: TGCGCCAGCAGCCCGGGACAGACTTTCTACGAGCAGTACTTC.

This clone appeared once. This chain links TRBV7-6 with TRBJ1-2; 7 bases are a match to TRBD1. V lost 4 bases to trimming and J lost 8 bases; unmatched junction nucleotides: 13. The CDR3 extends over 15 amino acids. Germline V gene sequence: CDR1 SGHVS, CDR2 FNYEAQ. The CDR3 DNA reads TGTGCCAGCAGCTCTTATCCGGGACAGAAGAACGGCTACACCTTC. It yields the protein CASSSYPGQKNGYTF.

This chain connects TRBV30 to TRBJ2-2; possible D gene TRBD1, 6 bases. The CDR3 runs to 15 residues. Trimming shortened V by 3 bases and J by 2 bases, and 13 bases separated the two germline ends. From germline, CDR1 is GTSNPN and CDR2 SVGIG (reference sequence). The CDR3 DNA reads TGTGCCTGGAGCCGAGGACAGCTAAACACCGGGGAGCTGTTTTTT. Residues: CAWSRGQLNTGELFF.

CDR3 in amino acids: CASSPQTGLGNEQFF. DNA for the CDR3: TGTGCCAGCTCACCTCAGACAGGGTTGGGCAATGAGCAGTTCTTC. The chain carries TRBV18 and TRBJ2-1, with 7 bases aligning to TRBD1. CDR1 is KGHSH, CDR2 LQKENI, per germline. The CDR3 consists of 15 residues. The V gene end was trimmed by 3 bases and the J gene end by 6 bases; junction bases not matched to a gene: 8.

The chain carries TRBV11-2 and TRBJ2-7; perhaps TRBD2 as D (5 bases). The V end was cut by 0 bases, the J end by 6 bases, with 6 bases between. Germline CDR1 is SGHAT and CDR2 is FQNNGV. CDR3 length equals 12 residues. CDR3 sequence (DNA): TGTGCCAGCAGCTTAGACGAGGGCGAGCAGTACTTC. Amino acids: CASSLDEGEQYF.

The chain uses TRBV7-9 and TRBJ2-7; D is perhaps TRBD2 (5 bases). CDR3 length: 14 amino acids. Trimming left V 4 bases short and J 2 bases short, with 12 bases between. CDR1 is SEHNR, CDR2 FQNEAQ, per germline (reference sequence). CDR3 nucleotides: TGTGCCAGCAGCTACGATTCGGGGACCTACGAGCAGTACTTC. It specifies CASSYDSGTYEQYF.

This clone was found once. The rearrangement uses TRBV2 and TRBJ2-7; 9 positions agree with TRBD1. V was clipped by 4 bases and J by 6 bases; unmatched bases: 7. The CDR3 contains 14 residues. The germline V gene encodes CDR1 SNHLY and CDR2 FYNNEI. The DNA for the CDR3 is TGTGCCAGCAGTGCATGGTACAGGGGGCTCGAGCAGTACTTC. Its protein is CASSAWYRGLEQYF.

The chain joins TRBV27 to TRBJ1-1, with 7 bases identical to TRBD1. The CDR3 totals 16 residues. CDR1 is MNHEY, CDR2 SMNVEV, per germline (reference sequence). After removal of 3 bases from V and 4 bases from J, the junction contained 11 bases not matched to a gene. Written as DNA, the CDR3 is TGTGCCAGCAGTTTCGTCAGTGGGGCAGGGGGCACTGAAGCTTTCTTT. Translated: CASSFVSGAGGTEAFF.

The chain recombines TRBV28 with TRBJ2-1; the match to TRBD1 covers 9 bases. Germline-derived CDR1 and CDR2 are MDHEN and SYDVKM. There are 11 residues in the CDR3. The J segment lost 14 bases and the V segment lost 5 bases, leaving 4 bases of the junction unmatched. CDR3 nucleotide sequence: TGTGCCAGCAGTACACGGGACAGGGAGTTCTTC. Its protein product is CASSTRDREFF.

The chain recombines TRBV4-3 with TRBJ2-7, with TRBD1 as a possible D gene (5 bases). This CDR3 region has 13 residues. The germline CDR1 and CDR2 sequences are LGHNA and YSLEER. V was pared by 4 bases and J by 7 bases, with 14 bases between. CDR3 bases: TGCGCCAGCAGCCTGAAAGACAGTACGGAGCAGTACTTC. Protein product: CASSLKDSTEQYF.

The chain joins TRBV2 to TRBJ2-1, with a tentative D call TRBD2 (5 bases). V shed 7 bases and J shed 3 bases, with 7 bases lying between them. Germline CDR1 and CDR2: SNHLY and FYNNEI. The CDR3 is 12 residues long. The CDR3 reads CASKRDYNEQFF. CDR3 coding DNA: TGTGCCAGCAAGAGGGACTACAATGAGCAGTTCTTC.

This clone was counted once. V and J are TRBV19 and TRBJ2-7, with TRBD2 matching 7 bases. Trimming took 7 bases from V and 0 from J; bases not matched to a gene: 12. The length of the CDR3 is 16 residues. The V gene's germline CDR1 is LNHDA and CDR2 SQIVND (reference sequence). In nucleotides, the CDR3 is TGTGCCAGTAAAGGTTTTGCGGGAGCGGGCTCCTACGAGCAGTACTTC. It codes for CASKGFAGAGSYEQYF.

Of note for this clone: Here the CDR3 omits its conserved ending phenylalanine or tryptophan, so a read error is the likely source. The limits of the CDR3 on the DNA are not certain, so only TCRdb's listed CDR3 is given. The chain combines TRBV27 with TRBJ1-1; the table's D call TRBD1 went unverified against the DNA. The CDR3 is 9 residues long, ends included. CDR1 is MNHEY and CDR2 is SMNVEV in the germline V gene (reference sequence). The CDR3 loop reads CASKPTGLV.

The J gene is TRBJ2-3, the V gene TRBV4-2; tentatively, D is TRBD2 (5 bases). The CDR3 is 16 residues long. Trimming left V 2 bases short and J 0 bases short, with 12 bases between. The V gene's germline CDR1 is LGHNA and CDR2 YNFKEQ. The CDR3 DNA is TGTGCCAGCAGCCAATTTGGTCGGGATAGCACAGATACGCAGTATTTT. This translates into CASSQFGRDSTDTQYF.

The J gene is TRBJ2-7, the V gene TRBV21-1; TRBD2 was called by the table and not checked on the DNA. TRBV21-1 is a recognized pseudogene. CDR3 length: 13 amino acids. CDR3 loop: CASSEEGLNEQYF. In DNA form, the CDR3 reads TGTGCCAGCAGCGAGGAGGGGTTGAACGAGCAGTACTTC.

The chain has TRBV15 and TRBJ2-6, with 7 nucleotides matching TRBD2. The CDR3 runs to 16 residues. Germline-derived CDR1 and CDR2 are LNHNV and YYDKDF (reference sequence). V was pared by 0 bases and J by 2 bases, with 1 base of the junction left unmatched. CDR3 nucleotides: TGTGCCACCAGCAGAGAGGGGGGGGCTGGGGCCAACGTCCTGACTTTC. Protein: CATSREGGAGANVLTF. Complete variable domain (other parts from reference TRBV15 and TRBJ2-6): DAMVIQNPRYQVTQFGKPVTLSCSQTLNHNVMYWYQQKSSQAPKLLFHYYDKDFNNEADTPDNFQSRRPNTSFCFLDIRSPGLGDTAMYLCATSREGGAGANVLTFGAGSRLTVL.

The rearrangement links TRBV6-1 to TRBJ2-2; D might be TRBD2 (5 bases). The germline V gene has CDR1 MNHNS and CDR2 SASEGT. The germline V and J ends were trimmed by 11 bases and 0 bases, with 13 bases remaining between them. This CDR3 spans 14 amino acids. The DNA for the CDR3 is TGTGCCGCCCTTTGGGGAGCGAACACCGGGGAGCTGTTTTTT. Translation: CAALWGANTGELFF.

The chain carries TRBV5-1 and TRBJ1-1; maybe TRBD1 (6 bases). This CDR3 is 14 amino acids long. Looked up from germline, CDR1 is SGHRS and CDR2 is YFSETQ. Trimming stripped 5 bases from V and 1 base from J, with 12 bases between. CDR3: CASSPGVPNTEAFF. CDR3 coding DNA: TGCGCCAGCAGTCCAGGGGTACCGAACACTGAAGCTTTCTTT. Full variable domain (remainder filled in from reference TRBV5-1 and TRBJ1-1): KAGVTQTPRYLIKTRGQQVTLSCSPISGHRSVSWYQQTPGQGLQFLFEYFSETQRNKGNFPGRFSGRQFSNSRSEMNVSTLELGDSALYLCASSPGVPNTEAFFGQGTRLTVV.

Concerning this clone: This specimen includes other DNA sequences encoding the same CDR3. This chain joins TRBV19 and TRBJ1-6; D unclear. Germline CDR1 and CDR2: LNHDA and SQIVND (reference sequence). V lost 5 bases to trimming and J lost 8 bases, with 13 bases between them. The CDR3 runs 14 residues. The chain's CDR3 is CASSLGLADSPLHF. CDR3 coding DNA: TGTGCCAGTAGTTTAGGTCTTGCGGATTCACCCCTCCACTTT.

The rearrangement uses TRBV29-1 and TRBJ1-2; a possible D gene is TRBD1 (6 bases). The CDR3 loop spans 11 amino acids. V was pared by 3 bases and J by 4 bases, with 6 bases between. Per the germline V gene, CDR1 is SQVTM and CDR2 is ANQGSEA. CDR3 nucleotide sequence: TGCAGCGTTGACAGGGGCTATGGCTACACCTTC. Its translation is CSVDRGYGYTF.

The CDR3 loop reads CASSQYAGQPNTGELFF. In DNA form, the CDR3 reads TGTGCCAGCAGCCAATATGCGGGACAGCCGAACACCGGGGAGCTGTTTTTT. The chain links TRBV14 to TRBJ2-2, with D perhaps matching TRBD1 (7 bases). In germline, CDR1 is SGHDN, CDR2 FVKESK. V shed 2 bases and J shed 0 bases, with 13 bases lying between them. CDR3 length: 17 amino acids. Complete variable domain (other parts from reference TRBV14 and TRBJ2-2): EAGVTQFPSHSVIEKGQTVTLRCDPISGHDNLYWYRRVMGKEIKFLLHFVKESKQDESGMPNNRFLAERTGGTYSTLKVQPAELEDSGVYFCASSQYAGQPNTGELFFGEGSRLTVL.

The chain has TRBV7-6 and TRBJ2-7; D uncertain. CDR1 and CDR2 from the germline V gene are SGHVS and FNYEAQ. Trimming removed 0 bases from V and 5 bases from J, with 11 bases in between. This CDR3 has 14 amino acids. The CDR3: CASSLAGLDDEQYF. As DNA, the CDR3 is TGTGCCAGCAGCTTAGCGGGTCTAGATGACGAGCAGTACTTC.

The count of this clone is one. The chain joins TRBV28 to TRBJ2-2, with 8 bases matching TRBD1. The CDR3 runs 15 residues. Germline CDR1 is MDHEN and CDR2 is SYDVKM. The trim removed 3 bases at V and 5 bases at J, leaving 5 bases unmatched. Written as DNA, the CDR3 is TGTGCCAGCAGTTTCCGGGACAGGTGGACCGGGGAGCTGTTTTTT. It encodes CASSFRDRWTGELFF.